Listed here are 27 T cell receptor beta chains from one sample, sequenced in a study of cytomegalovirus exposure and HLA in healthy donors. Both 60 Vbeta primers and 13 Jbeta primers went into the PCR. TCRdb's table, derived via immunoSEQ multiplex PCR, lists solely in-frame clones and lacks some. The sample holds 150,000 or so clones, approximately 82% seen once. The source material was PBMCs. The source of these receptors is a male donor in good health and CMV-seropositive.

The chain uses TRBV5-5 and TRBJ1-5; 7 bases agree with TRBD1. The V and J ends lost 4 bases and 9 bases, in that order; junction bases with no gene match: 10. The germline V gene has CDR1 SGHKS and CDR2 YYEKEE (reference sequence). The CDR3 extends over 14 amino acids. The CDR3 spells CASSLGQAWGPQHF. The CDR3 DNA is TGTGCCAGCAGCCTAGGACAGGCTTGGGGGCCCCAGCATTTT.

V and J are TRBV27 and TRBJ2-5; 10 nucleotides line up with TRBD1. The J call is doubtful: the DNA matches TRBJ2-7 better. This CDR3 region has 15 residues. Germline V gene lookup returns CDR1 MNHEY and CDR2 SMNVEV (reference sequence). CDR3 in DNA: TGTGCCAGCAGGTATACCGGGACAGGGGATCCCGAGCAGTACTTC. This gives the protein CASRYTGTGDPEQYF.

The CDR3 DNA reads as TGTGCCAGCGTAGCGGGAGGATGGGCCGGGGAGCTGTTTTTT. Protein: CASVAGGWAGELFF. The chain carries TRBV7-2 and TRBJ2-2; 10 bases align to TRBD2. Unmatched junction bases numbered 6, after V lost 8 bases and J lost 6 bases. The CDR3 sequence is 14 residues long. From germline, CDR1 is SGHTA and CDR2 FQGNSA. Drawing the rest from reference TRBV7-2 and TRBJ2-2, the complete variable domain is GAGVSQSPSNKVTEKGKDVELRCDPISGHTALYWYRQSLGQGLEFLIYFQGNSAPDKSGLPSDRFSAERTGGSVSTLTIQRTQQEDSAVYLCASVAGGWAGELFFGEGSRLTVL.

This clone has more than one count but fewer than ten. J is TRBJ1-1 and V is TRBV6-6; the match to TRBD1 covers 10 bases. The CDR3 extends over 13 amino acids. J lost 5 bases, V lost 4 bases, and 1 base had no gene match. Germline CDR1 MNHNY, CDR2 SVGAGI (reference sequence). This CDR3 reads CASSWTGGTEAFF. The CDR3, as DNA: TGTGCCAGCAGTTGGACAGGGGGGACTGAAGCTTTCTTT.

The rearrangement uses TRBV28 and TRBJ2-1, with D unresolved. V lost 1 base to trimming and J lost 8 bases, with 12 bases between them. Germline lookup yields CDR1 MDHEN and CDR2 SYDVKM. The CDR3 has 14 residues. In DNA, the CDR3 is TGTGCCAGCAGTTTATCTCCGCTAATCTATGAGCAGTTCTTC. It yields the protein CASSLSPLIYEQFF.

The chain employs TRBV9 and TRBJ1-2; 8 positions agree with TRBD1. The CDR3 is 15 residues long. Germline V gene data show CDR1 as SGDLS and CDR2 as YYNGEE. V lost 3 bases and J lost 8; bases outside the gene matches: 12. CDR3 region: CASSAAGQGMGGYTF. In DNA, the CDR3 is TGTGCCAGCAGCGCTGCTGGACAGGGAATGGGCGGCTACACCTTC.

Concerning this clone itself: The same CDR3 also results from other DNA sequences found in this sample. The rearrangement joins TRBV19 to TRBJ2-5; 7 bases are shared with TRBD2. Germline values: CDR1 LNHDA, CDR2 SQIVND (reference sequence). This CDR3 is built from 16 residues. After removal of 3 bases from V and 2 bases from J, the junction contained 9 bases not matched to a gene. In nucleotides, the CDR3 is TGTGCCAGTAGTATGTGGGCTAGCGGATCTCAAGAGACCCAGTACTTC. Encoded protein: CASSMWASGSQETQYF.

This clone was detected a few times. An end of the junction does not agree with germline; a read error may underlie this. The chain uses TRBV15 and TRBJ2-4; 8 nucleotides match TRBD2. Germline values: CDR1 LNHNV, CDR2 YYDKDF (reference sequence). The length of the CDR3 is 18 residues. The CDR3 region is CATSRELAGLLAKNSQYF. The DNA for the CDR3 is TGTGCCACCAGCAGAGAGCTAGCGGGTTTACTAGCCAAAAACAGTCAGTACTTC.

The CDR3 DNA sequence: TGTGCCAGCACTCCCGACAGCCACGGCACAGATACGCAGTATTTT. Translation: CASTPDSHGTDTQYF. This chain links TRBV27 with TRBJ2-3, with D maybe TRBD1 (5 bases). V gave up 7 bases and J gave up 1 base, with 15 bases separating them. This CDR3 is 15 amino acids long. The germline gives CDR1 MNHEY, CDR2 SMNVEV (reference sequence).

The V gene is TRBV30, the J gene TRBJ2-1; 8 bases are a match to TRBD2. The V gene's germline CDR1 is GTSNPN and CDR2 SVGIG (reference sequence). V lost 7 bases and J lost 2; bases outside the gene matches: 10. The CDR3 totals 15 residues. This chain's CDR3 is CASLRAGGPYNEQFF. CDR3 DNA: TGTGCCTCTCTTCGGGCGGGAGGTCCCTACAATGAGCAGTTCTTC.

The J gene is TRBJ2-7, the V gene TRBV19, with D perhaps matching TRBD1 (8 bases). Germline V gene lookup returns CDR1 LNHDA and CDR2 SQIVND (reference sequence). The germline V and J ends were trimmed by 2 bases and 6 bases, with 14 bases remaining between them. This CDR3 contains 14 residues. The DNA for the CDR3 is TGTGCCAGTAGTATACTGACAGGGGAGGGCGAGCAGTACTTC. This encodes CASSILTGEGEQYF.

The J gene is TRBJ2-5, the V gene TRBV15; 15 bases are shared with TRBD2. The CDR3 sequence is 24 residues long. Germline CDR1 reads LNHNV; CDR2 reads YYDKDF (reference sequence). J was trimmed by 0 bases and V by 2 bases; bases with no gene match: 22. The CDR3 coding sequence is TGTGCCACCAGCAGACCTTCAATGCGGTCCGGAGGGACTAGCGGGGGGAAGTACCAAGAGACCCAGTACTTC. This translates into CATSRPSMRSGGTSGGKYQETQYF. The complete variable domain, with remaining parts taken from reference TRBV15 and TRBJ2-5, reads DAMVIQNPRYQVTQFGKPVTLSCSQTLNHNVMYWYQQKSSQAPKLLFHYYDKDFNNEADTPDNFQSRRPNTSFCFLDIRSPGLGDTAMYLCATSRPSMRSGGTSGGKYQETQYFGPGTRLLVL.

The chain is built from TRBV13 and TRBJ1-5; D might be TRBD1 (5 bases). Germline V lookup: CDR1 PRHDT, CDR2 FYEKMQ (reference sequence). This CDR3 region has 15 residues. V lost 4 bases, J lost 6 bases, and 16 bases lay in between. CDR3 nucleotides: TGTGCCAGCAGCTCTGGGGCCCGAGGCGGTCAGCCCCAGCATTTT. Its protein product is CASSSGARGGQPQHF.

This chain joins TRBV11-2 and TRBJ2-7; D is unresolved. Trimming removed 4 bases from V and 5 bases from J, with 9 bases in between. The CDR3 spans 12 residues. The germline gives CDR1 SGHAT, CDR2 FQNNGV. The CDR3 loop is CASSSGPHEQYF. CDR3 nucleotide sequence: TGTGCCAGCAGCTCGGGTCCCCACGAGCAGTACTTC.

The chain links TRBV28 to TRBJ2-7; D possibly corresponds to TRBD1 (7 bases). Looked up from germline, CDR1 is MDHEN and CDR2 is SYDVKM. Trimming pared 6 bases from V and 3 bases from J, leaving 21 bases between. CDR3 length equals 16 residues. CDR3 DNA sequence: TGTGCCAGCAGCCACGGAAGCGCGGGACAGCTCTACGAGCAGTACTTC. The encoded protein is CASSHGSAGQLYEQYF.

The gene calls are TRBV7-2 and TRBJ1-1, with D uncertain. V shed 2 bases and J shed 5 bases, with 6 bases lying between them. This CDR3 has 12 residues. Germline V lookup: CDR1 SGHTA, CDR2 FQGNSA. DNA for the CDR3: TGTGCCAGCAGCTTATTGAGGACTGAAGCTTTCTTT. As protein: CASSLLRTEAFF.

The chain employs TRBV7-2 and TRBJ1-1; D is unclear. Looked up from germline, CDR1 is SGHTA and CDR2 is FQGNSA. Deletions cut 1 base from V and 8 bases from J, with 11 bases between. There are 13 residues in the CDR3. CDR3 sequence: CASSLERRREAFF. The DNA of the CDR3 is TGTGCCAGCAGCTTAGAGAGGAGGAGAGAAGCTTTCTTT.

The chain is built from TRBV2 and TRBJ2-7; D not resolved. V lost 1 base, J lost 1 base, and 5 bases lay in between. Germline CDR1 reads SNHLY; CDR2 reads FYNNEI. CDR3 length: 13 residues. Written as DNA, the CDR3 is TGTGCCAGCAGTGAAGGAGATTCCTACGAGCAGTACTTC. Translated: CASSEGDSYEQYF.

As regards this clone: Sequence at one end of the junction differs from germline and may be a read error. This same CDR3 is encoded by further DNA sequences in the sample. The chain uses TRBV19 and TRBJ1-5; D is possibly TRBD1 (5 bases). Per germline, CDR1 LNHDA and CDR2 SQIVND (reference sequence). The CDR3 has 13 residues. The DNA for the CDR3 is TGTGCCAGTACCTCACAGGATCATCAGCCCCAACATTTT. It codes for CASTSQDHQPQHF.

The chain employs TRBV6-5 and TRBJ1-1, with no clear D. Between the trimmed V and J ends, which lost 5 bases and 5 bases, there was a span of 9 bases. The germline V gene has CDR1 MNHEY and CDR2 SVGAGI. The CDR3 covers 12 residues. CDR3 DNA sequence: TGTGCCAGCAGTAGACTAAAGACTGAAGCTTTCTTT. Its translation is CASSRLKTEAFF.

V and J are TRBV28 and TRBJ1-4; D uncertain. CDR3 length: 12 amino acids. Germline V gene lookup returns CDR1 MDHEN and CDR2 SYDVKM. The V gene lost 6 bases and the J gene lost 7 bases, with 9 bases spanning the gap. The CDR3 is CASSLRLEKLFF. CDR3 DNA: TGTGCCAGCAGCCTCCGACTTGAAAAACTGTTTTTT.

The chain couples TRBV5-4 to TRBJ2-7; possibly TRBD1 for D (5 bases). The CDR3 spans 12 residues. Germline V lookup: CDR1 SGHNT, CDR2 YYREEE (reference sequence). Deletions cut 2 bases from V and 7 bases from J, with 10 bases between. CDR3: CASSLPNREQYF. CDR3 DNA: TGTGCCAGCAGCTTACCCAACAGGGAGCAGTACTTC. Drawing the rest from reference TRBV5-4 and TRBJ2-7, the complete variable domain is ETGVTQSPTHLIKTRGQQVTLRCSSQSGHNTVSWYQQALGQGPQFIFQYYREEENGRGNFPPRFSGLQFPNYSSELNVNALELDDSALYLCASSLPNREQYFGPGTRLTVT.

The chain couples TRBV27 to TRBJ2-3, with 8 bases lining up with TRBD1. The CDR3 has 15 residues. With 8 bases clipped from V and 0 bases from J, the junction kept 7 bases outside the gene matches. Germline loops: CDR1 MNHEY, CDR2 SMNVEV (reference sequence). In DNA form, the CDR3 reads TGTGCCAGCGTCTTGCACAGGGGGAGCACAGATACGCAGTATTTT. This sequence encodes CASVLHRGSTDTQYF.

V is TRBV30 and J is TRBJ2-1; D possibly corresponds to TRBD2 (5 bases). Trimming pared 0 bases from V and 1 base from J, leaving 13 bases between. In germline, CDR1 is GTSNPN, CDR2 SVGIG (reference sequence). The CDR3 consists of 16 residues. CDR3: CAWSVSGLDSYNEQFF. The CDR3 nucleotides read TGTGCCTGGAGTGTAAGTGGACTTGATTCCTACAATGAGCAGTTCTTC.

Note on this clone: Other DNA sequences within the sample encode an identical CDR3. The CDR3 region has the DNA TGTGCCAGCAGCGTTGCCGGGACAGGACGCGAAAAACTGTTTTTT. Protein product: CASSVAGTGREKLFF. The genes are TRBV9 and TRBJ1-4; 8 nucleotides line up with TRBD1. The CDR3 spans 15 residues. With V trimmed by 2 bases and J by 8 bases, 8 bases remained unmatched. The germline V gene has CDR1 SGDLS and CDR2 YYNGEE.

The rearrangement links TRBV19 to TRBJ2-1; 7 nucleotides line up with TRBD2. Trimming at V came to 1 base and at J to 7 bases, leaving 10 bases not matched to a gene. The CDR3 is 16 residues long. Germline CDR1 is LNHDA and CDR2 is SQIVND (reference sequence). The CDR3 here is CASSIGGGVVVNEQFF. CDR3 nucleotides: TGTGCCAGTAGTATAGGGGGGGGAGTGGTTGTTAATGAGCAGTTCTTC.

J is TRBJ1-1 and V is TRBV28; 7 bases are a match to TRBD1. Germline values: CDR1 MDHEN, CDR2 SYDVKM. V dropped 5 bases and J dropped 4; count of bases not matched to a gene: 10. This CDR3 has 15 amino acids. CDR3 region: CASSLGTATGTEAFF. The CDR3 region has the DNA TGTGCCAGCAGTCTTGGGACAGCAACGGGCACTGAAGCTTTCTTT.